Presented here are 28 T cell receptor beta chains from one specimen sequenced in a study of long-term antiretroviral therapy in people with HIV. The assay, immunoSEQ v3.0, was run at survey level. Clones were sequenced by immunoSEQ multiplex PCR, and TCRdb holds only the in-frame ones, with some missing. The sample shows about 38,000 clones, roughly 80% of them seen only once. The sequencing used unsorted PBMCs, collected 1.5 years after starting antiretroviral therapy. All receptors come from a man aged 18 to 30 with HIV.

The count of this clone is one. The CDR3 DNA is TGCGCCAGCGCCGAGATGGATACGCAGTATTTT. Translated, it gives CASAEMDTQYF. This rearrangement joins TRBV10-2 to TRBJ2-3; no reliable D call. The V end was cut by 8 bases, the J end by 6 bases, with 9 bases between. Germline-derived CDR1 and CDR2 are WSHSY and SAAADI. This CDR3 contains 11 residues.

This sequence joins TRBV15 and TRBJ2-3, with 7 bases fitting TRBD2. CDR3 length equals 16 residues. Germline CDR1 and CDR2: LNHNV and YYDKDF (reference sequence). V shed 0 bases, J shed 4 bases, and the junction held 7 bases outside the gene matches. CDR3 sequence: CATSRDRVGGPDTQYF. The CDR3 DNA sequence: TGTGCCACCAGCAGAGATAGGGTGGGAGGGCCAGATACGCAGTATTTT. The full variable domain, completed using reference TRBV15 and TRBJ2-3, is DAMVIQNPRYQVTQFGKPVTLSCSQTLNHNVMYWYQQKSSQAPKLLFHYYDKDFNNEADTPDNFQSRRPNTSFCFLDIRSPGLGDTAMYLCATSRDRVGGPDTQYFGPGTRLTVL.

The chain joins TRBV5-1 to TRBJ2-5; no firm D call. CDR3 length: 14 residues. CDR1 is SGHRS and CDR2 is YFSETQ in the germline V gene. V shed 0 bases and J shed 5 bases, with 11 bases lying between them. The CDR3 region is CASSLGSVGETQYF. CDR3 nucleotide sequence: TGCGCCAGCAGCTTGGGGTCGGTAGGGGAGACCCAGTACTTC.

This clone was found a few times. This chain links TRBV2 with TRBJ1-2, with a weak D call TRBD1 (5 bases). The germline V gene has CDR1 SNHLY and CDR2 FYNNEI. CDR3 length: 13 amino acids. V lost 4 bases to trimming and J lost 4 bases, with 10 bases between them. The CDR3 nucleotides read TGTGCCAGCAGTGCCCGGGACGGCTATGGCTACACCTTC. Translating gives CASSARDGYGYTF.

This clone was seen only once. V gene TRBV5-4 combines with J gene TRBJ1-5; TRBD1 matches 7 bases. The CDR3 consists of 18 residues. Germline-derived CDR1 and CDR2 are SGHNT and YYREEE (reference sequence). V was pared by 5 bases and J by 5 bases, with 19 bases of the junction left unmatched. The chain's CDR3 is CASRLNGTVSIDYQPQHF. The CDR3 DNA is TGTGCCAGCAGACTAAACGGGACAGTTTCCATCGACTATCAGCCCCAGCATTTT.

This clone turned up a few times. This chain uses TRBV19 with TRBJ2-7; no firm D call. Trimming pared 3 bases from V and 0 bases from J, leaving 12 bases between. The CDR3 loop spans 15 amino acids. CDR1 is LNHDA and CDR2 is SQIVND in the germline V gene (reference sequence). The CDR3 sequence is CASSIRTVSSYEQYF. The CDR3 coding sequence is TGTGCCAGTAGTATTCGGACCGTTAGCTCCTACGAGCAGTACTTC.

The chain joins TRBV4-1 to TRBJ2-7; D gene uncertain. Trimming stripped 6 bases from V and 0 bases from J, with 15 bases between. The CDR3 loop spans 15 amino acids. Germline-derived CDR1 and CDR2 are MGHRA and YSYEKL. CDR3 residues: CASSSRALSSYEQYF. The CDR3 bases are TGCGCCAGCAGTTCTCGGGCTCTGAGCTCCTACGAGCAGTACTTC.

The chain uses TRBV6-5 and TRBJ2-1, with D possibly TRBD2 on 5 matching bases. CDR3 length: 15 amino acids. Germline CDR1 and CDR2: MNHEY and SVGAGI. With 5 bases removed from V and 5 bases from J, the gap between germline ends came to 16 bases. The CDR3 loop is CASSLARGLHNEQFF. CDR3 sequence (DNA): TGTGCCAGCAGTCTTGCTCGGGGATTGCACAATGAGCAGTTCTTC.

This clone appeared once. This chain joins TRBV18 and TRBJ2-7; TRBD1 matches 7 bases. The CDR3 totals 14 residues. The V gene end was trimmed by 3 bases and the J gene end by 5 bases; junction bases not matched to a gene: 7. CDR1 is KGHSH and CDR2 is LQKENI in the germline V gene. CDR3 loop: CASSPTGPRDEQYF. CDR3 coding DNA: TGTGCCAGCTCACCGACAGGGCCTAGGGACGAGCAGTACTTC. The whole variable domain, remainder taken from reference TRBV18 and TRBJ2-7, is NAGVMQNPRHLVRRRGQEARLRCSPMKGHSHVYWYRQLPEEGLKFMVYLQKENIIDESGMPKERFSAEFPKEGPSILRIQQVVRGDSAAYFCASSPTGPRDEQYFGPGTRLTVT.

J is TRBJ2-1 and V is TRBV7-3; 9 bases map to TRBD1. The germline CDR1 and CDR2 sequences are SGHTA and FQGTGA. The CDR3 has 14 residues. V lost 5 bases and J lost 7; bases outside the gene matches: 6. The CDR3 coding sequence is TGTGCCAGCAGCGGGGCCGGGACAGGGAATGAGCAGTTCTTC. It codes for CASSGAGTGNEQFF. Full variable domain (rest looked up from reference TRBV7-3 and TRBJ2-1): GAGVSQTPSNKVTEKGKYVELRCDPISGHTALYWYRQSLGQGPEFLIYFQGTGAADDSGLPNDRFFAVRPEGSVSTLKIQRTERGDSAVYLCASSGAGTGNEQFFGPGTRLTVL.

The chain couples TRBV27 to TRBJ1-5, with D uncertain. With 3 bases removed from V and 6 bases from J, the gap between germline ends came to 6 bases. The CDR3 spans 12 residues. Germline CDR1 reads MNHEY; CDR2 reads SMNVEV (reference sequence). The CDR3 loop reads CASSFVGQPQHF. In DNA, the CDR3 is TGTGCCAGCAGTTTCGTTGGTCAGCCCCAGCATTTT.

V and J are TRBV7-8 and TRBJ2-3, with D possibly matching TRBD1 (5 bases). Germline values: CDR1 SGHVS, CDR2 FQNEAQ. V was shortened by 1 base and J by 5 bases, with 10 bases between the two germline ends. The CDR3 spans 14 residues. CDR3 in DNA: TGTGCCAGCAGCTTAGACGCTAGGGGAGATACGCAGTATTTT. This sequence encodes CASSLDARGDTQYF.

The chain uses TRBV19 and TRBJ2-3; no firm D call. CDR1 is LNHDA and CDR2 is SQIVND in the germline V gene (reference sequence). V was clipped by 1 base and J by 1 base, with 9 bases between them. The CDR3 loop spans 15 amino acids. The CDR3 DNA reads as TGTGCCAGTAGTATAGGGCTCATAGGCACAGATACGCAGTATTTT. Its protein product is CASSIGLIGTDTQYF.

The V call is TRBV18, the J call TRBJ1-2; the match to TRBD1 covers 8 bases. Germline-derived CDR1 and CDR2 are KGHSH and LQKENI. V dropped 3 bases and J dropped 4; count of bases not matched to a gene: 1. The CDR3 runs to 13 residues. CDR3 nucleotides: TGTGCCAGCTCACCGGGACAGGTCTATGGCTACACCTTC. It encodes CASSPGQVYGYTF. The full variable domain, in which reference TRBV18 and TRBJ1-2 provide the parts outside the CDR3, is NAGVMQNPRHLVRRRGQEARLRCSPMKGHSHVYWYRQLPEEGLKFMVYLQKENIIDESGMPKERFSAEFPKEGPSILRIQQVVRGDSAAYFCASSPGQVYGYTFGSGTRLTVV.

The rearrangement uses TRBV5-5 and TRBJ2-1, with D tentatively TRBD1 (6 bases). Germline CDR1 is SGHKS and CDR2 is YYEKEE (reference sequence). There are 15 residues in the CDR3. V dropped 3 bases and J dropped 7 bases, with 17 bases sitting between them. CDR3 bases: TGTGCCAGCAGCTACAGACAGGAGTCTAAAAATGAGCAGTTCTTC. This sequence encodes CASSYRQESKNEQFF.

The chain couples TRBV5-1 to TRBJ2-1, with D possibly being TRBD2 (6 bases). Germline CDR1 SGHRS, CDR2 YFSETQ. This CDR3 spans 14 amino acids. The germline V and J ends were trimmed by 4 bases and 5 bases, with 13 bases remaining between them. The CDR3 loop is CASSAGDSHNEQFF. Written as DNA, the CDR3 is TGCGCCAGCAGCGCCGGGGACTCTCACAATGAGCAGTTCTTC.

The chain links TRBV15 to TRBJ2-1; D might be TRBD2 (6 bases). Trimming took 3 bases from V and 5 from J, leaving 20 bases between them. Germline V gene data show CDR1 as LNHNV and CDR2 as YYDKDF (reference sequence). The CDR3 runs 17 residues. The CDR3 is CATSRTAGGVANNEQFF. The CDR3 coding sequence is TGTGCCACCAGCAGGACAGCTGGAGGGGTAGCCAACAATGAGCAGTTCTTC.

V is TRBV18 and J is TRBJ2-5; D not certain. This CDR3 has 11 residues. Looked up from germline, CDR1 is KGHSH and CDR2 is LQKENI. The V and J ends lost 3 bases and 3 bases respectively, with 2 bases between them. The CDR3, as DNA: TGTGCCAGCTCACCGGAAGAGACCCAGTACTTC. Amino acid sequence: CASSPEETQYF.

This rearrangement joins TRBV7-7 to TRBJ1-3; a weak D match, TRBD1 (6 bases). V was cut by 5 bases and J by 0 bases, with 11 bases left in between. This CDR3 contains 15 residues. Germline lookup yields CDR1 SSHAT and CDR2 FNYEAQ (reference sequence). CDR3 residues: CASSQGHGSGNTIYF. The CDR3 nucleotides read TGTGCCAGCAGCCAGGGACACGGCTCTGGAAACACCATATATTTT.

This chain uses TRBV11-2 with TRBJ2-3; D unclear. Germline V gene sequence: CDR1 SGHAT, CDR2 FQNNGV. The CDR3 length is 16 residues. V lost 6 bases to trimming and J lost 5 bases, with 21 bases between them. CDR3 bases: TGTGCCAGCAGTCTAGTCTATTCCTCAGTCGGAGATACGCAGTATTTT. This encodes CASSLVYSSVGDTQYF.

The chain carries TRBV6-5 and TRBJ1-1, with TRBD1 matching over 9 bases. Germline V gives CDR1 MNHEY, CDR2 SVGAGI. This CDR3 contains 13 residues. V lost 6 bases, J lost 7 bases, and 6 bases stayed unmatched. Here the CDR3 DNA reads TGTGCCAGCAGGCGGGACAGGGTGGGTGAAGCTTTCTTT. The encoded protein is CASRRDRVGEAFF.

This clone has only one observation. J is TRBJ2-3 and V is TRBV27; D is unresolved. Germline lookup yields CDR1 MNHEY and CDR2 SMNVEV (reference sequence). V lost 6 bases to trimming and J lost 6 bases, with 13 bases between them. CDR3 length equals 13 residues. CDR3 in DNA: TGTGCCAGCAGCAATGCGGTTCTGGATACGCAGTATTTT. Its protein is CASSNAVLDTQYF.

The genes are TRBV4-3 and TRBJ2-7, with 7 bases lining up with TRBD1. The J segment lost 5 bases and the V segment lost 3 bases, leaving 7 bases of the junction unmatched. The CDR3 consists of 14 residues. Germline V CDR1 and CDR2: LGHNA, YSLEER. CDR3 bases: TGCGCCAGCAGCCAGGGCACAGGGGTCGACGAGCAGTACTTC. Translation: CASSQGTGVDEQYF.

The chain combines TRBV7-2 with TRBJ2-7, with TRBD1 matching 7 bases. Germline V gene sequence: CDR1 SGHTA, CDR2 FQGNSA. The V and J ends lost 4 bases and 3 bases, in that order; junction bases with no gene match: 12. The CDR3 extends over 16 amino acids. As DNA, the CDR3 is TGTGCCAGCAGCTCCGCAGGGACAGCTGGTATCTACGAGCAGTACTTC. Translated, it gives CASSSAGTAGIYEQYF. Full variable domain (remainder filled in from reference TRBV7-2 and TRBJ2-7): GAGVSQSPSNKVTEKGKDVELRCDPISGHTALYWYRQSLGQGLEFLIYFQGNSAPDKSGLPSDRFSAERTGGSVSTLTIQRTQQEDSAVYLCASSSAGTAGIYEQYFGPGTRLTVT.

The rearrangement links TRBV29-1 to TRBJ1-2, with TRBD1 matching 7 bases. With V trimmed by 5 bases and J by 1 base, 4 bases remained unmatched. Germline V gives CDR1 SQVTM, CDR2 ANQGSEA. The CDR3 length is 13 residues. The DNA of the CDR3 is TGCAGCGTTCTACAGGGGTTTAACTATGGCTACACCTTC. This translates into CSVLQGFNYGYTF.

The genes are TRBV19 and TRBJ2-2; D is uncertain. This CDR3 is built from 14 residues. Trimming stripped 8 bases from V and 6 bases from J, with 16 bases between. Germline V gene sequence: CDR1 LNHDA, CDR2 SQIVND (reference sequence). CDR3 in amino acids: CASHPINTPGELFF. DNA for the CDR3: TGTGCCAGTCACCCTATAAATACTCCCGGGGAGCTGTTTTTT.

V usage is TRBV15 and J usage is TRBJ2-3; a weak D match, TRBD2 (6 bases). The ends were cut back, 0 bases at V and 0 bases at J, with 13 bases in the middle. The CDR3 is 17 amino acids. Germline values: CDR1 LNHNV, CDR2 YYDKDF (reference sequence). For the CDR3, the DNA is TGTGCCACCAGCAGAGATCGAGCGGGCCCTAGCACAGATACGCAGTATTTT. This sequence encodes CATSRDRAGPSTDTQYF.

The V and J genes are TRBV7-9 and TRBJ2-2; TRBD2 agrees at 12 bases. CDR1 and CDR2 (germline): SEHNR, FQNEAQ (reference sequence). The CDR3 has 19 amino acids. With V trimmed by 4 bases and J by 4 bases, 13 bases remained unmatched. CDR3 in DNA: TGTGCCAGCAGCTACCCCGAGGGGGGGACTAGCGGGTTCACCGGGGAGCTGTTTTTT. It is translated as CASSYPEGGTSGFTGELFF.